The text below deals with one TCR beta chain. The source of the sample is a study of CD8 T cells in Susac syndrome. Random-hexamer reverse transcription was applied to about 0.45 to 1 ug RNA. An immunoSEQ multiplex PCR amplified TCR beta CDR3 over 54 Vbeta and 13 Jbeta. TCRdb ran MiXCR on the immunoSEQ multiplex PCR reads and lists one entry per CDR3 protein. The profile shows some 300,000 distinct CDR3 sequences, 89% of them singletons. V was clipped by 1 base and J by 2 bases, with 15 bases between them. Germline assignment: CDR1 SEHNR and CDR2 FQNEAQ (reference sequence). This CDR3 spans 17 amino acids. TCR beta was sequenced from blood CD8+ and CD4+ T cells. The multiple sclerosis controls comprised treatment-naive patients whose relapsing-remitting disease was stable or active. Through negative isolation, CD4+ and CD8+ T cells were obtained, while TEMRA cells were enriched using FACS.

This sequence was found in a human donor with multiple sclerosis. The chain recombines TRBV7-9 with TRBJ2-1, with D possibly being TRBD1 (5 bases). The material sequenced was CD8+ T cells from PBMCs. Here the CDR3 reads CASSLGASTGTYNEQFF. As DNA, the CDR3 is TGTGCCAGCAGCTTAGGGGCTAGTACAGGAACCTACAATGAGCAGTTCTTC.